Listed below are T cell receptor beta chains from one sample, sequenced in a study of blood T cells in healthy people across ages. TCRdb reanalysed the 5' RACE reads using MiXCR and keeps one entry per CDR3 protein. The sample carries about 970,000 distinct CDR3 sequences, 51% recorded once. The specimen sequenced was blood. The receptors derive from an older woman in good health. CDR3s include the opening cysteine and the closing phenylalanine or tryptophan. The D gene is left open where the match is weak. Size tells how often a clone was seen (once, few, many) or the class of an expanded clone, and some rows leave it out.

d_call,j_call,clone_size,v_call,cdr3_length,cdr3_aa,cdr3_nt
.,TRBJ2-6,.,TRBV2,15,CASSESRAGANVLTF,TGTGCCAGCAGTGAATCAAGGGCTGGGGCCAACGTCCTGACTTTC
.,TRBJ1-6,.,TRBV20-1,13,CSATPSYNSPLHF,TGCAGTGCTACGCCCTCCTATAATTCACCCCTCCACTTT
.,TRBJ2-4,.,TRBV29-1,13,CSVELQGWNIQYF,TGCAGCGTTGAACTACAGGGATGGAACATTCAGTACTTC
.,TRBJ2-3,.,TRBV7-3,14,CASSLDTGYYFQYF,TGTGCCAGCAGCTTAGATACGGGTTACTATTTCCAGTATTTT
TRBD1,TRBJ2-7,.,TRBV7-6,17,CASSPRAGTVRTYEQYF,TGTGCCAGCAGCCCACGAGCCGGGACAGTCCGGACCTACGAGCAGTACTTC
.,TRBJ1-5,.,TRBV20-1,16,CSVGARFTTSNQPQHF,TGCAGTGTGGGGGCACGGTTTACTACTAGCAATCAGCCCCAGCATTTT
TRBD1,TRBJ2-1,.,TRBV18,14,CASSPQDRFHEQFF,TGTGCCAGCTCACCACAGGACAGGTTCCATGAGCAGTTCTTC
.,TRBJ2-7,.,TRBV6-5,13,CASSYSHYYEQYF,TGTGCCAGCAGTTACTCCCACTACTACGAGCAGTACTTC
.,TRBJ2-1,.,TRBV7-2,15,CASSSIRGSYAEQFF,TGTGCCAGCAGCTCAATACGGGGGAGCTACGCTGAGCAGTTCTTC
TRBD1,TRBJ2-2,.,TRBV20-1,15,CSARPKQGQGGELFF,TGCAGTGCTAGACCGAAACAAGGACAGGGAGGGGAGCTGTTTTTT
.,TRBJ1-2,.,TRBV29-1,11,CGAAVYYGYTF,TGCGGCGCTGCCGTTTACTATGGCTACACCTTC
.,TRBJ1-4,.,TRBV5-1,15,CASSSSGEANEKLFF,TGCGCCAGCAGCTCCTCGGGGGAAGCTAATGAAAAACTGTTTTTT
TRBD2,TRBJ2-1,.,TRBV9,19,CASSVASGRGGTRYNEQFF,TGTGCCAGCAGCGTAGCTAGCGGGAGGGGAGGTACTCGGTACAATGAGCAGTTCTTC
TRBD2,TRBJ2-1,.,TRBV15,16,CATSTLAGGNYSEQFF,TGTGCCACCAGCACTCTAGCGGGGGGGAACTACAGTGAGCAGTTCTTC
.,TRBJ2-2,.,TRBV7-2,14,CASSLNWNIGELFF,TGTGCCAGCAGCTTAAATTGGAACATCGGGGAGCTGTTTTTT
TRBD1,TRBJ2-1,.,TRBV6-4,13,CASSLDRGSEQFF,TGTGCCAGCAGTCTCGACAGGGGATCGGAGCAGTTCTTC
.,TRBJ2-1,.,TRBV20-1,12,CSARDDLPRQFF,TGCAGTGCTAGAGATGACCTACCTCGGCAGTTCTTC
.,TRBJ2-7,.,TRBV2,20,CASSEALRGLMDQGHYEQYF,TGTGCCAGCAGTGAAGCGCTTCGGGGCCTGATGGATCAAGGGCACTACGAGCAGTACTTC
.,TRBJ1-2,.,TRBV4-1,13,CASSQGYRARYTF,TGCGCCAGCAGCCAAGGGTACAGGGCTCGCTACACCTTC
TRBD1,TRBJ2-7,.,TRBV5-6,15,CASNAGTGIPYEQYF,TGTGCCAGCAACGCTGGGACAGGTATTCCCTACGAGCAGTACTTC
TRBD1,TRBJ2-3,.,TRBV6-5,15,CASRSGTGSVDTQYF,TGTGCCAGCAGATCCGGGACAGGATCAGTAGATACGCAGTATTTT
.,TRBJ1-4,.,TRBV18,13,CASSPAEDWGLFF,TGTGCCAGCTCACCAGCGGAGGATTGGGGACTGTTTTTT
.,TRBJ2-6,.,TRBV20-1,14,CSARAYSGANVLTF,TGCAGTGCTAGGGCCTACTCTGGGGCCAACGTCCTGACTTTC
TRBD1,TRBJ2-7,.,TRBV18,15,CASSPAAGQGAEQYF,TGTGCCAGCTCACCAGCTGCGGGACAGGGAGCCGAGCAGTACTTC
.,TRBJ2-5,few,TRBV6-2/TRBV6-3,15,CASSYGPEPQETQYF,TGTGCCAGCAGTTACGGGCCCGAACCCCAAGAGACCCAGTACTTC
.,TRBJ2-1,.,TRBV11-2,16,CASSLDRGYTYNEQFF,TGTGCCAGCAGCTTAGATCGGGGTTATACCTACAATGAGCAGTTCTTC
.,TRBJ2-7,.,TRBV3-1,15,CASSQEADTSYEQYF,TGTGCCAGCAGCCAAGAGGCAGACACGTCCTACGAGCAGTACTTC
.,TRBJ2-1,.,TRBV20-1,15,CSATYRRGLYNGQFF,TGCAGCGCCACGTATCGACGGGGCCTCTACAATGGGCAGTTCTTC
.,TRBJ1-2,few,TRBV15,15,CATSRPDGSGYGYTF,TGTGCCACCAGCAGACCGGACGGATCGGGATATGGCTACACCTTC
.,TRBJ2-6,.,TRBV6-1,16,CASSPQGRGRANVLTF,TGTGCCAGCAGTCCTCAGGGCCGGGGGCGGGCCAACGTCCTGACTTTC
TRBD1,TRBJ2-7,.,TRBV12-3/TRBV12-4,14,CASSSGTGGSEQYF,TGTGCCAGCAGTTCCGGGACAGGGGGCTCCGAGCAGTACTTC
.,TRBJ2-7,.,TRBV7-3,13,CASSFRIGGEQYF,TGTGCCAGCAGCTTCAGAATTGGTGGCGAGCAGTACTTC
.,TRBJ2-7,.,TRBV7-2,14,CASSLESQSYEQYF,TGTGCCAGCAGCTTAGAGTCCCAGTCCTACGAGCAGTACTTC
.,TRBJ2-1,.,TRBV4-1,15,CASSQPGTGHNEQFF,TGCGCCAGCAGCCAACCCGGGACGGGACACAATGAGCAGTTCTTC
TRBD1,TRBJ2-7,few,TRBV20-1,14,CSARGAGGGYEQYF,TGCAGTGCTAGAGGGGCAGGGGGTGGCTACGAGCAGTACTTC
.,TRBJ1-2,.,TRBV29-1,12,CSAEGDSYGYTF,TGCAGCGCCGAGGGGGACTCCTATGGCTACACCTTC
.,TRBJ2-2,.,TRBV13,13,CASMALNTGELFF,TGTGCCAGCATGGCGCTAAACACCGGGGAGCTGTTTTTT
.,TRBJ2-5,few,TRBV10-3,10,CATGQETQYF,TGTGCCACTGGTCAGGAGACCCAGTACTTC
.,TRBJ2-4,.,TRBV7-6,17,CASSLAAGRRNLDIQYF,TGTGCCAGCAGCTTAGCGGCGGGGCGTCGGAATTTGGACATTCAGTACTTC
.,TRBJ2-5,few,TRBV7-2,13,CASSSRGQETQYF,TGTGCCAGCAGCTCCCGCGGACAAGAGACCCAGTACTTC
.,TRBJ1-6,.,TRBV4-1,17,CASSQGPVRVRRAPPHF,TGCGCCAGCAGCCAAGGACCTGTGAGGGTCCGGCGGGCGCCCCCCCACTTT
TRBD2,TRBJ2-7,many,TRBV9,14,CASSQRLAGDEQYF,TGTGCCAGCAGCCAGAGACTAGCGGGCGACGAGCAGTACTTC
.,TRBJ2-1,.,TRBV7-9,15,CASSLYAGSSNEQFF,TGTGCCAGCAGCTTATATGCGGGGTCTTCGAATGAGCAGTTCTTC
.,TRBJ2-5,.,TRBV28,14,CAARRGPAYNEQYF,TGTGCCGCCCGCCGGGGCCCAGCTTACAATGAGCAGTACTTC
.,TRBJ2-7,few,TRBV20-1,14,CSVSLSGGTYEQYF,TGCAGTGTTAGTCTTAGCGGAGGTACCTACGAGCAGTACTTC
TRBD1,TRBJ2-7,.,TRBV7-9,15,CASSFEGQGTGEQYF,TGTGCCAGCAGCTTTGAAGGACAGGGGACGGGTGAGCAGTACTTC
.,TRBJ2-7,.,TRBV7-9,15,CASSNRDGFSYEQYF,TGTGCCAGCAGCAACCGGGACGGCTTCTCCTACGAGCAGTACTTC
.,TRBJ2-7,many,TRBV6-2/TRBV6-3,9,CASSLEQYF,TGTGCCAGCAGTCTGGAGCAGTACTTC